The TCR beta chain described here comes from a study of blood T cell repertoires in COVID-19. Across the study: The study drew acute and convalescent COVID-19 samples from the United States, Italy and Spain. The cDNA or gDNA used as material had been derived from T cells, B-cell-depleted T cells, or PBMCs.

The method was immunoSEQ multiplex PCR; TCRdb's version includes in-frame clones alone and lacks a portion of them. The sample shows under 250,000 clones, around 80% of them seen only once. The V gene's germline CDR1 is SNHLY and CDR2 FYNNEI. V was trimmed by 4 bases and J by 15 bases, leaving 22 bases between them. The CDR3 sequence is 14 residues long. Sequenced: peripheral blood. The chain carries TRBV2 and TRBJ2-4, with TRBD1 as a possible D gene (6 bases). This clonotype originated in a woman aged 50 to 60 with acute or convalescent COVID-19. CDR3 nucleotide sequence: TGTGCCAGCAGTGTCACTTTGGGGACACCGAGGGTGTACTTC. It is translated as CASSVTLGTPRVYF.